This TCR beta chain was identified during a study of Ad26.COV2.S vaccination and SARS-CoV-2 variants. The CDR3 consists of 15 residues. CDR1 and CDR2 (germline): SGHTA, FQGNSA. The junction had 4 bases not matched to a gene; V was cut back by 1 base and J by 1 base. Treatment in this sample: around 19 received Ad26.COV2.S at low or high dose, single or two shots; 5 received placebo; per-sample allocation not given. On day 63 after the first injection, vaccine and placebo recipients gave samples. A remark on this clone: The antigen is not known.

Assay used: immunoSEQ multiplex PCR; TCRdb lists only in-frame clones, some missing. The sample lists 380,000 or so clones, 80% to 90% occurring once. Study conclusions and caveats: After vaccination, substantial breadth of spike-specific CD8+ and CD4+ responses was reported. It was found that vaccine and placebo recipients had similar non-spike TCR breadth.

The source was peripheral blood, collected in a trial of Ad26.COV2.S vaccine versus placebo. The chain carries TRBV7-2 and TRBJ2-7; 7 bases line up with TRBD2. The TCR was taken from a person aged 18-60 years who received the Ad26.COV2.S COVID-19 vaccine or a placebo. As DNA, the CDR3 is TGTGCCAGCAGCTTAGTTGGGACTACGTCCTACGAGCAGTACTTC. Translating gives CASSLVGTTSYEQYF.